Each of the 5 T cell receptor beta chains below was sequenced from the same sample in a study of T cells in localized non-small cell lung cancer. TCRdb keeps only in-frame clones here, not all; method: immunoSEQ multiplex PCR. The sample has tens of thousands of clones, 75% to 90% seen once. This material consisted of peripheral blood, taken before any cancer treatment. All receptors derive from a male donor at least 60 years old with stage III squamous cell lung carcinoma.

This clone was recorded at least ten times. The V gene is TRBV7-9, the J gene TRBJ1-2; TRBD1 aligns across 11 bases. The CDR3 totals 14 residues. Germline assignment: CDR1 SEHNR and CDR2 FQNEAQ (reference sequence). The trim removed 6 bases at V and 4 bases at J, leaving 4 bases unmatched. CDR3 protein: CASRDGTGGYGYTF. The CDR3 DNA reads as TGTGCCAGCAGGGACGGGACAGGGGGCTATGGCTACACCTTC.

This clone was detected once. V gene TRBV14 combines with J gene TRBJ2-3; D is ambiguous. The germline V and J ends were trimmed by 4 bases and 6 bases, with 8 bases remaining between them. The CDR3 sequence is 12 residues long. From germline, CDR1 is SGHDN and CDR2 FVKESK. CDR3 amino acids: CASSRAGDTQYF. CDR3 DNA: TGTGCCAGCAGCCGCGCCGGGGATACGCAGTATTTT.

The gene calls are TRBV28 and TRBJ1-1; a weak D match, TRBD1 (6 bases). CDR3 length equals 14 residues. The germline gives CDR1 MDHEN, CDR2 SYDVKM. The V and J ends lost 2 bases and 3 bases respectively, with 10 bases between them. CDR3 in DNA: TGTGCCAGCAGTTTACCCCGGACAGACACTGAAGCTTTCTTT. This sequence encodes CASSLPRTDTEAFF.

The chain is built from TRBV6-5 and TRBJ1-6; D possibly corresponds to TRBD1 (6 bases). The CDR3 covers 13 residues. Germline V gene lookup returns CDR1 MNHEY and CDR2 SVGAGI. Trimming cost V 7 bases and J 7 bases, with 11 bases left between them. CDR3 DNA: TGTGCCAGCATCCGGGGGCCGAATTCACCCCTCCACTTT. Its protein product is CASIRGPNSPLHF.

The V call is TRBV7-9, the J call TRBJ1-2; 10 bases are a match to TRBD1. CDR1 SEHNR and CDR2 FQNEAQ come from the germline V gene (reference sequence). The CDR3 consists of 17 residues. V was clipped by 10 bases and J by 7 bases; unmatched bases: 21. The CDR3 loop reads CAIPPHLTGTGVPGYTF. CDR3 in DNA: TGTGCCATCCCCCCTCATTTAACCGGGACAGGGGTTCCTGGCTACACCTTC. Full variable domain (rest looked up from reference TRBV7-9 and TRBJ1-2): DTGVSQNPRHKITKRGQNVTFRCDPISEHNRLYWYRQTLGQGPEFLTYFQNEAQLEKSRLLSDRFSAERPKGSFSTLEIQRTEQGDSAMYLCAIPPHLTGTGVPGYTFGSGTRLTVV.